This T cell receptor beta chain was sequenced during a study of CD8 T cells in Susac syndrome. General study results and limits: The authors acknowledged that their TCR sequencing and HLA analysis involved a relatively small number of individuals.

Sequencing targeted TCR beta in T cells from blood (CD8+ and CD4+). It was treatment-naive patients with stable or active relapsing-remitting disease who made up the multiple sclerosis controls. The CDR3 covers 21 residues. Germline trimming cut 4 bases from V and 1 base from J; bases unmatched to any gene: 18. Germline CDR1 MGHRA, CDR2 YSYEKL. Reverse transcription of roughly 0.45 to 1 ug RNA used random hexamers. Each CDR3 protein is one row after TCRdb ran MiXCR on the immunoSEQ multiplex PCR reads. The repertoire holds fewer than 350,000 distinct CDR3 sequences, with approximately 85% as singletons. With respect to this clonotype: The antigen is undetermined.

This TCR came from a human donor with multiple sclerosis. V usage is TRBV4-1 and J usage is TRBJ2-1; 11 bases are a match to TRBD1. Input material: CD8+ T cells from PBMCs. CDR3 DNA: TGCGCCAGCAGCCCTCCCCAAGATAATTCGGGACAGGGGGTTTCCTACAATGAGCAGTTCTTC. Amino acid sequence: CASSPPQDNSGQGVSYNEQFF.